In this sample, the clone carrying this T cell receptor beta chain turned up once. The assay was immunoSEQ multiplex PCR, and TCRdb's table has in-frame clones only and misses some. The sample contains tens of thousands of clones, around 84% of which appear only once. These data belong to a study of blood T cell repertoires in COVID-19. The overall study: Samples representing acute and convalescent COVID-19 were sourced from the United States, Italy and Spain.

Per the germline V gene, CDR1 is MDHEN and CDR2 is SYDVKM. V was pared by 3 bases and J by 7 bases, with 7 bases of the junction left unmatched. CDR3 size: 15 residues. Sequences were obtained from peripheral blood. V usage is TRBV28 and J usage is TRBJ2-1; TRBD2 matches 9 bases. This receptor was obtained from a woman of 80 years or more in a cohort sampled during active or convalescent COVID-19. CDR3 sequence (DNA): TGTGCCAGCAGTTTGGGCGGGAGGGCTCGGAATGAGCAGTTCTTC. This codes for CASSLGGRARNEQFF.